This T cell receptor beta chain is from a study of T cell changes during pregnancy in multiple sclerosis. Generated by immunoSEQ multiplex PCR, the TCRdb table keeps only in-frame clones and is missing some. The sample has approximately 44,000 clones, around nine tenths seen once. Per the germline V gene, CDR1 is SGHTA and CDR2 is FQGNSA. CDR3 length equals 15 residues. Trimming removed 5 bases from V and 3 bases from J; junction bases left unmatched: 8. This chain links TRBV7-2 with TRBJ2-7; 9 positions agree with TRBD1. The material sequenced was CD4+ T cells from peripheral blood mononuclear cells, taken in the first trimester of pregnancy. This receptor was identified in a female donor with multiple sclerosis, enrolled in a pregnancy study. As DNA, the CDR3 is TGTGCCAGCAGCCGATTTTGGACAGGGGACTACGAGCAGTACTTC. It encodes CASSRFWTGDYEQYF.